This TCR beta chain was captured by sequencing in a study of response to subunit inactivated influenza vaccine. TCRdb reprocessed the RT-PCR reads with MiXCR, giving one entry per CDR3 protein. This table has about 780,000 distinct CDR3 sequences, around 18% appearing once. Study-level findings and limits: The study's authors posited that every seasonal influenza vaccination enlists few new T cells.

This clonotype was seen a handful of times. The antigen is not known. The CDR3 length is 15 residues. CDR1 is SGHAT and CDR2 is FQNNGV in the germline V gene. V was shortened by 10 bases and J by 2 bases, with 19 bases between the two germline ends. The chain links TRBV11-2 to TRBJ2-3, with TRBD2 as a possible D gene (6 bases). This sample comprised PBMCs from blood, obtained roughly 5 days after vaccination. The receptor comes from a man in his fifties or sixties who received an inactivated influenza vaccine. CDR3 protein: CATTKVSGYTDTQYF. The CDR3 DNA reads as TGTGCCACCACAAAGGTTAGCGGTTACACAGATACGCAGTATTTT.